This TCR beta chain was sequenced for a study of shared clonotypes between healthy human individuals. Study summary: The cohort comprised a couple of women and a few men. Their ages spanned 18 to 49 years.

CDR3 size: 17 residues. Germline values: CDR1 SGHAT, CDR2 FQNNGV. J gave up 2 bases and V 1 base, and 8 bases lay outside the gene matches. Naive CD8 populations comprised CD45RO-negative cells positively selected for CCR7, excluding terminally differentiated effector memory CD45RA+ cells. Repertoires were generated with immunoSEQ multiplex PCR, while TCRdb's copy carries only in-frame clones and drops some. The table records approximately 2,000,000 clones, 85% to 95% of them present only once. The sample taken for sequencing was naive CD8+ T cells from PBMCs. This receptor was taken from a man aged 18 to 29 in good health. Some clones in this sample may be carry-over from other donors' samples. This chain connects TRBV11-2 to TRBJ2-5, with TRBD2 matching over 9 bases. The CDR3 reads CASSLVAGVPPQETQYF. CDR3 coding DNA: TGTGCCAGCAGCTTAGTAGCGGGAGTCCCCCCGCAAGAGACCCAGTACTTC.